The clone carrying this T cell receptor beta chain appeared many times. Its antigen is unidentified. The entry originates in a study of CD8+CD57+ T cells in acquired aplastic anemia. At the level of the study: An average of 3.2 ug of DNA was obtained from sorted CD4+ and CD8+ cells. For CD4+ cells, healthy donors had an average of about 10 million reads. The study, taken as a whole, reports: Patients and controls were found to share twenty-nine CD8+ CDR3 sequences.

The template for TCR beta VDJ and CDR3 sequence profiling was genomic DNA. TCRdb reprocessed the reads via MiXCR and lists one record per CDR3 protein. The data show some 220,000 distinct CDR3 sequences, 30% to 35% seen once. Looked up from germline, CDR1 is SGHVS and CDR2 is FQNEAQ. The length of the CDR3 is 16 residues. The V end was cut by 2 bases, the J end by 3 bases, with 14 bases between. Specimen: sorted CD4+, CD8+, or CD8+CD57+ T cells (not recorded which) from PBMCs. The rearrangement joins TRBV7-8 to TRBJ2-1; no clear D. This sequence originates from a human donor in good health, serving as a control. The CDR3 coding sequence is TGTGCCAGCAGCTTATTGTGGGGTATTGTCTACAATGAGCAGTTCTTC. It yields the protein CASSLLWGIVYNEQFF.